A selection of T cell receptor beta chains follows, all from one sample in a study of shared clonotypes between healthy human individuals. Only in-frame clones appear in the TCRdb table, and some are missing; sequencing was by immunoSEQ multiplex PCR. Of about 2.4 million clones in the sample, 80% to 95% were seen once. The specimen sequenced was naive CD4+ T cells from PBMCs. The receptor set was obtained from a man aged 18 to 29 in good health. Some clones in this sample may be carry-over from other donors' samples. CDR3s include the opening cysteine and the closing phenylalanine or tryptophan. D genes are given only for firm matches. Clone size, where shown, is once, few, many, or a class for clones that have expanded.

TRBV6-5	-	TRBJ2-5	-	CASSYGGRSQETQYF	TGTGCCAGCAGTTACGGGGGCAGATCCCAAGAGACCCAGTACTTC
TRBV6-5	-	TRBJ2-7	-	CASSYPGRGVYEQYF	TGTGCCAGCAGTTACCCGGGCAGAGGGGTCTACGAGCAGTACTTC
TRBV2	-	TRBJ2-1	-	CASSELANYNEQFF	TGTGCCAGCAGTGAATTAGCGAACTACAATGAGCAGTTCTTC
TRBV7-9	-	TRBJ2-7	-	CASSLGGTFYEQYF	TGTGCCAGCAGCCTCGGGGGGACATTCTACGAGCAGTACTTC
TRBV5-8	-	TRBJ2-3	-	CASSGTGWISTDTQYF	TGTGCCAGCAGCGGAACAGGGTGGATCAGCACAGATACGCAGTATTTT
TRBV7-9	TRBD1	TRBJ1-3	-	CASSHRGQSSGNTIYF	TGTGCCAGCAGCCACAGGGGGCAGAGCTCTGGAAACACCATATATTTT
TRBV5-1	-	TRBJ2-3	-	CASSLASRSTDTQYF	TGCGCCAGCAGCTTGGCGAGCCGGAGCACAGATACGCAGTATTTT
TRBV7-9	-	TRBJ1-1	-	CASSSRGGTEAFF	TGTGCCAGCAGCTCAAGGGGCGGGACTGAAGCTTTCTTT
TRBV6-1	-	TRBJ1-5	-	CASSGGINSNQPQHF	TGTGCCAGCAGTGGGGGGATAAATAGCAATCAGCCCCAGCATTTT
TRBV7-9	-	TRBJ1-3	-	CASSLVAPDAIYF	TGTGCCAGCAGCTTAGTTGCTCCTGATGCCATATATTTT
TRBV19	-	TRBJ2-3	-	CASNVVNTDTQYF	TGTGCCAGTAACGTAGTGAACACAGATACGCAGTATTTT
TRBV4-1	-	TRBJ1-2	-	CASSQSTANYGYTF	TGCGCCAGCAGCCAGTCGACAGCTAACTATGGCTACACCTTC
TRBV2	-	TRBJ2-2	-	CASSPRGAPTGELFF	TGTGCCAGCAGTCCTCGGGGGGCACCCACCGGGGAGCTGTTTTTT
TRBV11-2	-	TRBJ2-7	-	CASSLDGRDREQYF	TGTGCCAGCAGCTTAGATGGGCGGGACCGGGAGCAGTACTTC
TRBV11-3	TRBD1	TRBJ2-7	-	CASSLGTGGEQYF	TGTGCCAGCAGCTTAGGGACAGGGGGCGAGCAGTACTTC
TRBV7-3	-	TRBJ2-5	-	CASSLTTAAETQYF	TGTGCCAGCAGCTTAACGACAGCCGCGGAGACCCAGTACTTC
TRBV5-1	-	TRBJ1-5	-	CASSLASGQPQHF	TGCGCCAGCAGCTTGGCCTCTGGGCAGCCCCAGCATTTT
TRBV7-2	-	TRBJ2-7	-	CASSPLRAYEQYF	TGTGCCAGCAGCCCCCTACGGGCCTACGAGCAGTACTTC
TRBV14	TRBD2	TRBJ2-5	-	CASSPLGILATIGETQYF	TGTGCCAGCAGCCCCTTAGGCATACTAGCGACGATCGGGGAGACCCAGTACTTC
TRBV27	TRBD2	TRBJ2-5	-	CASSTPLAGGPGTQYF	TGTGCCAGCAGCACCCCCCTAGCGGGAGGCCCAGGGACCCAGTACTTC
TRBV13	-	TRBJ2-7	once	CASSLFKYEQYF	TGTGCCAGCAGCTTATTTAAGTACGAGCAGTACTTC
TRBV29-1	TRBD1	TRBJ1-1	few	CSVEEAGWQGADTEAFF	TGCAGCGTTGAAGAGGCGGGATGGCAGGGGGCGGACACTGAAGCTTTCTTT
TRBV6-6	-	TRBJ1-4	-	CASSPMVNRNEKLFF	TGTGCCAGCAGCCCGATGGTTAACCGGAATGAAAAACTGTTTTTT
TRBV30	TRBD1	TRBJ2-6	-	CASSRDRDNSGANVLTF	TGTGCCTCTTCCCGGGACAGGGATAACTCTGGGGCCAACGTCCTGACTTTC
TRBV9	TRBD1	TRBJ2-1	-	CASSTRTGGNEQFF	TGTGCCAGCAGCACCCGGACAGGGGGCAATGAGCAGTTCTTC
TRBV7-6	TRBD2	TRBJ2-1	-	CASSLDMGLAGSNEQFF	TGTGCCAGCAGCTTAGATATGGGACTAGCGGGATCCAATGAGCAGTTCTTC